Listed here are 8 T cell receptor beta chains from one sample, sequenced in a study of blood T cells in healthy people across ages. Next came a second PCR, run for about 6 to 12 cycles, which used a sample-barcoded 5' primer along with a J-beta primer mix. TCRdb recomputed calls from the 5' RACE reads with MiXCR, one row per CDR3 protein. The table lists about 570,000 distinct CDR3 sequences, roughly a quarter of them singletons. The sample was also linked to a second study, of T cells of mothers and their children.

Sequenced: blood. The receptors were sampled from a boy aged 2 to 10 in good health.

The rearrangement links TRBV11-2 to TRBJ2-7; no clear D. This CDR3 is 14 amino acids long. The V and J ends lost 1 base and 2 bases respectively, with 9 bases between them. The germline CDR1 and CDR2 sequences are SGHAT and FQNNGV. CDR3 in DNA: TGTGCCAGCAGCTTAGTAGCTAGAACCTACGAGCAGTACTTC. It specifies CASSLVARTYEQYF.

This rearrangement joins TRBV20-1 to TRBJ1-5; 7 bases agree with TRBD1. The CDR3 has 13 amino acids. Trimming at V came to 5 bases and at J to 6 bases, leaving 7 bases not matched to a gene. Germline V gene lookup returns CDR1 DFQATT and CDR2 SNEGSKA (reference sequence). The CDR3 DNA reads as TGCAGTGCTCTTCGACAGGGAGGTCAGCCCCAGCATTTT. This encodes CSALRQGGQPQHF.

V is TRBV27 and J is TRBJ2-1; D is possibly TRBD2 (5 bases). The CDR3 loop spans 15 amino acids. Germline V gives CDR1 MNHEY, CDR2 SMNVEV (reference sequence). V shed 5 bases and J shed 3 bases, with 14 bases lying between them. CDR3 nucleotide sequence: TGTGCCAGCAGTCCACAGCGGACCTACTACAATGAGCAGTTCTTC. Translated, it gives CASSPQRTYYNEQFF.

This clonotype was seen only a few times. V is TRBV9 and J is TRBJ2-1, with D perhaps assigned TRBD1 or TRBD2 (6 bases each). This CDR3 has 15 amino acids. The germline CDR1 and CDR2 sequences are SGDLS and YYNGEE. The V and J ends lost 1 base and 5 bases respectively, with 13 bases between them. The CDR3 is CASSVSTRGNNEQFF. In DNA form, the CDR3 reads TGTGCCAGCAGCGTATCGACTAGGGGGAACAATGAGCAGTTCTTC.

The chain combines TRBV12-3 or TRBV12-4 with TRBJ1-5, with unresolved D. The length of the CDR3 is 15 residues. Trimming took 6 bases from V and 3 from J, leaving 15 bases between them. The CDR3 is CASSLKAGVNQPQHF. The DNA for the CDR3 is TGTGCCAGCAGCCTCAAGGCTGGGGTCAATCAGCCCCAGCATTTT.

This clonotype occurred a few times. V is TRBV7-6 and J is TRBJ1-4; the D gene is possibly TRBD1 (6 bases). CDR3 length: 14 residues. V lost 2 bases and J lost 5, with 9 bases in between. From germline, CDR1 is SGHVS and CDR2 FNYEAQ. CDR3 residues: CASSLRGANEKLFF. CDR3 nucleotides: TGTGCCAGCAGCTTAAGGGGGGCGAATGAAAAACTGTTTTTT.

The J gene is TRBJ2-5, the V gene TRBV10-3, with TRBD1 matching 10 bases. Germline trimming cut 0 bases from V and 2 bases from J; bases unmatched to any gene: 6. The germline CDR1 and CDR2 sequences are ENHRY and SYGVKD. The CDR3 runs 17 residues. In nucleotides, the CDR3 is TGTGCCATCAGTGAGTCGTTGGGACAGGGGCGGCAAGAGACCCAGTACTTC. As protein: CAISESLGQGRQETQYF.

This rearrangement joins TRBV2 to TRBJ1-6; no clear D gene. The V gene's germline CDR1 is SNHLY and CDR2 FYNNEI. This CDR3 has 15 residues. Trimming removed 6 bases at V and 6 bases at J, with 15 bases between. The CDR3 DNA reads TGTGCCAGCAGCGTTAACGTGGCGAGTAATTCACCCCTCCACTTT. Translated, it gives CASSVNVASNSPLHF.